This record concerns one T cell receptor beta chain sequence. The antigen this receptor binds is unknown. It has no much larger one-base neighbor in the sample; base qualities were not kept. These data belong to a study of cytomegalovirus exposure and HLA in healthy donors (dated by TCRdb to about 2017). For the study in its entirety: An earlier analysis of fewer than 750 of the donors reported roughly 300 Gb of sequence data and 95 million to 130 million unique TCR beta sequences obtained from about 180 million T cells. About 330 gigabases of sequencing data and around 88 million unique TCR sequences made up an early release that covered 500 to 650 HLA-typed donors. Among the roughly 380 genotyped donors, approximately 82% belonged to the genetic ancestry cluster associated with self-reported Caucasian donors. The study aimed to test whether cataloging public T cell receptors could reveal signatures of past pathogen exposure. The T cell repertoires of 666 subjects were profiled by immunosequencing and related to cytomegalovirus serostatus. A separate validation cohort of roughly 120 different subjects was used in addition to the 666-subject first cohort. To predict cytomegalovirus infection status, the study combined high-throughput TCR immunosequencing, statistical association of individual TCRs with disease status, and machine learning. In a later analysis, previously published TCR beta repertoires from several hundred donors were re-analyzed and high-resolution HLA genotyping was added so that TCR occurrence patterns could be studied. Rather than using new phenotypic data, the later analysis identified candidate immune exposures from TCR beta sequences and from how often those sequences occurred across donors. An earlier analysis of approximately 500 of the donors applied high-throughput TCR beta sequencing to assess whether each TCR beta V gene segment acted as functional or pseudogenic. Donor age, sex, ethnicity and CMV serostatus were compiled alongside the repertoire data. Genome-wide SNP genotypes for about 65% of the 666 donors were used in a later genetic analysis, which treated that subset as a discovery cohort. All discovery cohort repertoires had been generated on a single sequencing platform. HLA typing included class I and class II loci at four-digit resolution. The number of typed donors differed by locus: about 629-630 for A, B, C, DRB1 and DQB1; some 500 for DQA1; approximately 600 for DPA1; and approximately 450 for DPB1. About five DR-DQ haplotypes were handled as single units for association and clustering because linkage in the cohort was strong. Among roughly 400 genotyped donors of the cohort, an average of roughly 240,000 unique TCR beta nucleotide sequences were sequenced per donor, roughly a sixth of them non-productive.

Here is what the overall study found, with its caveats: Immune exposure information for the cohort was limited to CMV serostatus. Sequencing depth was assumed to be roughly uniform across donors in the presence/absence analyses, though that assumption may not hold. In the study, 150 to 200 TCR beta chains were listed as associated with cytomegalovirus. Correlated functional status among segregating V segments might be attributable to linkage disequilibrium, but an unknown experimental factor could not be ruled out. In a later analysis, the rate of TCR association differed among HLA loci, with DRB1 alleles having the most associated TCRs and HLA-C alleles having the fewest. This cohort had only TCR beta chains sequenced, and the lack of alpha or paired-chain data limited which features could be detected. Because some donors lacked HLA typing at each locus, the association tests relied only on the typed subset. It was suggested by the authors that the approach could potentially be generalized to other disease states and immunological phenotypes. Some IMGT-functional V segments, including TRBV6-2 and TRBV6-3, could not be distinguished by the 87-base-pair reads and were therefore excluded. In a later analysis, some 18,000 TCR beta sequences were associated with specific HLA alleles at a false discovery rate of 0.05. A further reported finding was that TCR beta sequences accurately predicted the HLA-A and HLA-B alleles for most subjects in the first cohort. Because counts were too low, seventeen rarely observed V segments, including chromosome 9 orphons, were excluded from the earlier analysis of some 590 of the donors. In vitro tests confirmed that a few of the cytomegalovirus-associated TCR beta chains recognize cytomegalovirus antigens. A later genetic analysis reported fewer N-insertions in productive TCRs among donors in an Asian-associated ancestry cluster than the approximately 670-donor mean. An earlier analysis of approximately 600 of the donors showed that most TCR beta V segments appeared in productive rearrangements either about 90% or about 30% of the time, which broadly matched IMGT annotations. The classifier was reported to diagnose cytomegalovirus status with high specificity and sensitivity in both the original and validation cohorts. In a later analysis, several top co-occurrence clusters were reported to appear linked to parvovirus B19, influenza, CMV and Epstein-Barr virus. V-gene and J-gene trimming of TCR beta chains was associated with a missense DCLRE1C variant in a later genetic analysis, and the association was replicated in an independent cohort. When HLA alleles, especially DR and DQ, strongly co-occurred, TCR associations were difficult to assign to individual alleles. While some public TCRs were present in many individuals, most TCR sequences turned up only very rarely across donors. Compared with equally common non-associated chains, HLA-associated TCR beta chains in a later analysis were more clonally expanded and had lower generation probabilities. A cluster of highly shared sequence variants was judged likely to represent a technical artifact of the sequencing pipeline. According to a later analysis, most CMV-associated TCR beta chains appeared to be HLA-restricted, and the HLA associations seemed to be driven largely by CMV exposure.

The library was produced with the immunoSEQ multiplex PCR assay. The multiplex PCR relied on a mix of 60 forward primers for TCR Vbeta segments and 13 reverse primers for TCR Jbeta segments. The CDR3 region of rearranged TCR beta genes was amplified from genomic DNA by a multiplex PCR assay. The amplified TCR beta libraries were sequenced on the Illumina HiSeq System as 87-base-pair reads. In the authors' own workflow: Across the 500 to 750 repertoires, a later analysis counted 80 million or so unique TCR beta chains, roughly 11 million of which were shared by at least two donors. Raw reads were error-corrected and collapsed into unique sequences with a nearest-neighbor algorithm that merged closely related sequences to remove PCR and sequencing errors. CDR3 sequences were aligned to IMGT reference sequences to assign V, D and J gene segments. For a sequence to be retained, a match of at least six nucleotides to both a V gene segment and a J gene segment was required. Rearrangements were classified as productive when the CDR3 lacked stop codons and remained in frame with V and J, and all other rearrangements were classified as non-productive. CDR3 was defined according to IMGT convention as the region running from the second conserved V-encoded cysteine to the conserved J-encoded phenylalanine. In an earlier analysis of approximately 590 of the donors, sequences lacking an unambiguous match to a single V gene segment were excluded. In an earlier analysis of 500 to 750 of the donors, V segments were called functional above 56.7% productive rearrangements and were called segregating when the between-donor standard deviation exceeded 5%. A statistical classification framework was built for diagnosing cytomegalovirus status from the catalog of TCR beta chain sequences. V and J gene assignment, in a later analysis, came from comparing TCR nucleotide sequences with IMGT/GENE-DB human TR gene sequences. A later analysis assigned CDR3 sequences and most-parsimonious VDJ recombination scenarios with the TCRdist pipeline. In a later analysis, each TCR beta chain was defined by its CDR3 amino acid sequence together with its V-gene family, and reads without a unique V-gene family were excluded. In a later analysis, 450 to 600 highly shared, low-generation-probability nucleotide sequences were removed to address suspected cross-contamination and a sequencing artifact. In a later analysis, a clonal expansion index for each public chain was calculated from normalized within-repertoire ranks of inferred template counts. A later analysis computed generation probabilities with a VDJ recombination model fitted to out-of-frame rearrangements, and checked the results against IGoR. Hypergeometric tests were used in a later analysis to score TCR-TCR, TCR-HLA and TCR-CMV co-occurrence, with a repertoire-size bias correction applied to the TCR pairs. In a later analysis, false discovery rates were estimated by permuting HLA or CMV assignments 20 times. In a later analysis, co-occurring TCRs were grouped with DBSCAN, and TCRdist sequence similarity was added when clustering was performed within HLA-allele-positive subsets. Co-occurrence clustering excluded repertoires with fewer than 30,000 or more than 120,000 public chains, plus five with anomalous nucleotide sharing. TCRdb obtained this table from immuneACCESS and retained in-frame rearrangements with V and J assigned. These tables miss some clones; where compared with another copy, unresolved V genes account for less than half of the shortfall, and the remainder is unexplained. The D gene and trimming were derived from the DNA, and the V and J assignments and clone size from that table. The sample has 130,000 to 150,000 clones on record, 55% to 80% of them singletons. About an eighth of the sample lies in the top ten.

The cohort was made up of approximately 670 healthy bone marrow donors. All cohort members were sampled while nominally healthy, although unrecorded immune exposures were likely present. CMV serostatus was recorded as positive for about 300 and negative for about 50% of the roughly 670 cohort members, whereas no CMV serostatus was recorded for the donor in question. Each donor provided a peripheral blood sample, and peripheral blood mononuclear cells were used for TCR beta sequencing. The Qiagen DNeasy Blood Extraction Kit was used to extract genomic DNA from the blood cell samples. The germline V end is reduced by 4 bases and the J end by 3 bases; junction bases left unmatched: 3. CDR1 and CDR2 are read off the germline V gene (reference sequence) as LNHDA and SQIVND. From cysteine to phenylalanine, the CDR3 is 14 amino acids long. The read is trimmed to its CDR3 DNA, 42 bases read in frame from base 1.

The sample consisted of PBMCs. This chain is built from TRBV19 and TRBJ1-2, with 9 bases matching TRBD1. This TCR came from a human donor in good health. The CDR3 sequence is CASSTQGAYYGYTF. The DNA sequence follows: TGTGCCAGTAGTACACAGGGGGCTTACTATGGCTACACCTTC.